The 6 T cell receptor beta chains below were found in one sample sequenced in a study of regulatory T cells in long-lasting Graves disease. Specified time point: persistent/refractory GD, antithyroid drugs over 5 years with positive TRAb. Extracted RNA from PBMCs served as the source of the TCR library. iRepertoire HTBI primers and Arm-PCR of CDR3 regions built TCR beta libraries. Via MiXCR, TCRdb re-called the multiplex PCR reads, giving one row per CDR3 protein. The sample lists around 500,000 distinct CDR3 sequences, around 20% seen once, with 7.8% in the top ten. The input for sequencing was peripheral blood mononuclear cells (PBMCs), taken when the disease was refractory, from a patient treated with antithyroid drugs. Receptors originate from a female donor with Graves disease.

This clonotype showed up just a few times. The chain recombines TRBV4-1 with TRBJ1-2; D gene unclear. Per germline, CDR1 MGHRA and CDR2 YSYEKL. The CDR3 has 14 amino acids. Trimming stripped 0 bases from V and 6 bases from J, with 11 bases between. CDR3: CASSQDSPRNGYTF. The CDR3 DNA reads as TGCGCCAGCAGCCAAGATAGCCCCCGAAATGGCTACACCTTC.

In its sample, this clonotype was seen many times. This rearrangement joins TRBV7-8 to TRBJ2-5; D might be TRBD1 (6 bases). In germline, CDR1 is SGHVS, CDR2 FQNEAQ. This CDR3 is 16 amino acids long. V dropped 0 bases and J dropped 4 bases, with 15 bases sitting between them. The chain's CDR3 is CASSLAGTQQGETQYF. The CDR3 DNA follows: TGTGCCAGCAGCTTAGCTGGGACACAGCAAGGAGAGACCCAGTACTTC.

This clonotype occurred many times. CDR3 amino acids: CASSLFSGRASYEQYF. The CDR3 bases are TGTGCCAGCAGTTTATTCAGCGGGAGGGCCTCCTACGAGCAGTACTTC. The chain has TRBV28 and TRBJ2-7; TRBD2 agrees at 10 bases. V lost 1 base and J lost 0; bases outside the gene matches: 3. The CDR3 consists of 16 residues. From germline, CDR1 is MDHEN and CDR2 SYDVKM.

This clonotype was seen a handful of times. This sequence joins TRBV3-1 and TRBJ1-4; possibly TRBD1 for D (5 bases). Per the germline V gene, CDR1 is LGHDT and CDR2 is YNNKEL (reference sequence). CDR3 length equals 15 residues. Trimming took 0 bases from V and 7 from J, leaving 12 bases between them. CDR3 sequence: CASSQDPVGTEKLFF. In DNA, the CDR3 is TGTGCCAGCAGCCAAGATCCGGTTGGGACTGAAAAACTGTTTTTT.

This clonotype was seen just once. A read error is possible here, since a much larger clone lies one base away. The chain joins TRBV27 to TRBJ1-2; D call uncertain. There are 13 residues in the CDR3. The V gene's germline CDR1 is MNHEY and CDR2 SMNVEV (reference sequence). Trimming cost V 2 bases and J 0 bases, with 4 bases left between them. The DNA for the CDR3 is TGTGCCAGCAGTTTACCCTCTAACTATGGCTACACCTTC. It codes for CASSLPSNYGYTF.

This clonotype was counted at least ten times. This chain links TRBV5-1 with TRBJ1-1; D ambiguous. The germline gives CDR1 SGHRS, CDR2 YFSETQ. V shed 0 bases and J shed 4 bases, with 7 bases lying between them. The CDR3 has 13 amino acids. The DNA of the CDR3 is TGCGCCAGCAGCTTGGGCTCACCCACTGAAGCTTTCTTT. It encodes CASSLGSPTEAFF.